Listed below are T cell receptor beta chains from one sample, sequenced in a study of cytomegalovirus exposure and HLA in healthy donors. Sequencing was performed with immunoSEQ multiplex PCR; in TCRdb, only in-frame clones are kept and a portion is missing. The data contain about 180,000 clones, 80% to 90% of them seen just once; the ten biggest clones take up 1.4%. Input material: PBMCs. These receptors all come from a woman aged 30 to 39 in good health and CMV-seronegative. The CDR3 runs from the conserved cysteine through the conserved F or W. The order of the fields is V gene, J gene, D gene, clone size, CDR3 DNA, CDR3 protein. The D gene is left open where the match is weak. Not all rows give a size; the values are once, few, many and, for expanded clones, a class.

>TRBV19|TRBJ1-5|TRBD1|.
TGTGCCAGTAGTATTTCAGGGGGGATCAATAGCAATCAGCCCCAGCATTTT
CASSISGGINSNQPQHF
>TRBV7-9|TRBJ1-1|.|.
TGTGCCAGCAGCTTGGCTTCGGGGAACACTGAAGCTTTCTTT
CASSLASGNTEAFF
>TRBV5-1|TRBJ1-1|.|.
TGCGCCAGTTCTAATTGGGCAGTCGCTATGAACACTGAAGCTTTCTTT
CASSNWAVAMNTEAFF
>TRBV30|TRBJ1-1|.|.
TGTGCCTGGATATTTTCAAGCGCTACGGAAGCTTTCTTT
CAWIFSSATEAFF
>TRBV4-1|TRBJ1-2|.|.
TGCGCCAGCAGCCCGGTCGGGGGCTATGGCTACACCTTC
CASSPVGGYGYTF
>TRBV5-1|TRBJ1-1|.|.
TGCGCCAGCGAAGATGGGGGCACTCCGAACACTGAAGCTTTCTTT
CASEDGGTPNTEAFF
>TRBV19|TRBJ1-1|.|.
TGTGCCAGTAAGGAGAGGGCAGGAGGTGAAGCTTTCTTT
CASKERAGGEAFF
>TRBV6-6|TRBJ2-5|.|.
TGTGCCAGCAGTTATCTTCCCCAGGACCAAGAGACCCAGTACTTC
CASSYLPQDQETQYF
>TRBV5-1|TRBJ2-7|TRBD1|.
TGCGCCAGCAGCTTGGAAGGGACAGGATCCTACGAGCAGTACTTC
CASSLEGTGSYEQYF
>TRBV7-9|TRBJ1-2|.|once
TGTGCCAGCAGCTTAGCGCAGGGGAATAGGGGCTACACCTTC
CASSLAQGNRGYTF
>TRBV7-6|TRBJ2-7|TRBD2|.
TGTGCCAGCAGCCCTACGGGAGGCTCGGGCGAGCAGTACTTC
CASSPTGGSGEQYF
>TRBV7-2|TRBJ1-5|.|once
TGTGCCAGCAGCTTAGTAGCCCAAGGGGGTCAGCCCCAGCATTTT
CASSLVAQGGQPQHF
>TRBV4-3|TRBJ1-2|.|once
TGCGCCAGCAGCCAAGACGAGGGACGGAGGGCTTATGGCTACACCTTC
CASSQDEGRRAYGYTF
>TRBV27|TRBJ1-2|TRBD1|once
TGTGCCAGCAGTTTATCCGGGACAGGCTATGGCTACACCTTC
CASSLSGTGYGYTF
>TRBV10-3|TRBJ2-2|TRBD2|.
TGTGCCATCAGACCGACGGGACTAGCGGGGAACACCGGGGAGCTGTTTTTT
CAIRPTGLAGNTGELFF
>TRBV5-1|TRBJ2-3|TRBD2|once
TGCGCCAGCAGCAAAGTTCTCGGACTAGGAGGCACAGATACGCAGTATTTT
CASSKVLGLGGTDTQYF
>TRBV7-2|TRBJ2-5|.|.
TGTGCCAGCAGCCCCCTTAACCAAGAGACCCAGTACTTC
CASSPLNQETQYF